These T cell receptor beta chains were read from a single sample in a study of T cell responses to AZD1222 COVID-19 vaccine. Assay: immunoSEQ multiplex PCR; the TCRdb copy retains only in-frame clones and omits some. The sample holds hundreds of thousands of clones, around 93% seen once. Sequencing was performed on peripheral blood, taken 28 days after the second AZD1222 dose. All receptors derive from an adult who received the AZD1222 COVID-19 vaccine. Both conserved end residues are trimmed from each CDR3.

TRBV11-2 ASSPSRDRYNEQF
TRBV9 ASSVALGQGNPGELF
TRBV5-1 ASSWMSSGANVLT
TRBV5-1 ASSSLPPKTDTQY
TRBV28 ASSFLRSQNEQY
TRBV29-1 SVGGLAATYEQY
TRBV6-6 ASSRAGRVTQETQY
TRBV28 ASRSDTEAF
TRBV5-1 ASRDRWGEWSYNSPLH
TRBV2 ASSKPGHGEGWGNQPQH
TRBV2 ASSVVVSYGYT
TRBV5-1 ASSTPGGPYGYT
TRBV10-3 AIGRLGGTDTQY
TRBV27 ASREVGGQPQH
TRBV19 ASTPTWDSGNTIY
TRBV3-1/TRBV3-2 ASGGRNQPQH
TRBV7-8 ASSSGVILYEQY
TRBV30 AWSVGGYEQY
TRBV30 AWTPGLGNYGYT
TRBV4-1 ASSQDPPRLWDGYT
TRBV19 ASSIDRAGGGPQH
TRBV3-1/TRBV3-2 ASSQEDWTSVTSTDTQY
TRBV19 ASSGGELYGYT
TRBV9 ASSPNIAGVNEQF
TRBV28 ASSGQVGRNQPQH